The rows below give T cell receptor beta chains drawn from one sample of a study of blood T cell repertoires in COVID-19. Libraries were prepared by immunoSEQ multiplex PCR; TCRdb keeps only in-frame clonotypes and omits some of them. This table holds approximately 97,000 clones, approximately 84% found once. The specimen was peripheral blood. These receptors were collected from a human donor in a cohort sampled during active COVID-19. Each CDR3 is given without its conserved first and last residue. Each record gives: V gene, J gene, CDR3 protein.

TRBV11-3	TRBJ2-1	ASSSTSNSYNEQF
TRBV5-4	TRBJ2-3	ASSLDLLRGNTDTQY
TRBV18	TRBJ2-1	ASSNPGTPLHEQF
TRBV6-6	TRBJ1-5	ASSGTGGSNQPQH
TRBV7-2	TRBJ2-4	ASSLKPTSGGFKNIQY
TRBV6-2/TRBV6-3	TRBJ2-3	ASSYSRQGFTDTQY
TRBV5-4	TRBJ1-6	ASSFDLSSYNSPLH
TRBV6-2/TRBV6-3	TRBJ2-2	ASSYGRQSPNTGELF
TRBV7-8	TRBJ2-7	ASSRTTGNRDYEQY
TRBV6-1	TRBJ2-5	ASSELVGQGGETQY
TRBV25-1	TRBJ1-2	ASSAANYGYT
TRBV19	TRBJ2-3	ASSDPLGRSDTQY
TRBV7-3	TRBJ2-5	ASSRQRGETQY
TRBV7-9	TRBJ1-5	ASSLGGHNQPQH
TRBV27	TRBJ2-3	ASRTYSTDTQY
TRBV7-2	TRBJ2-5	ASSADGTPTDTQY
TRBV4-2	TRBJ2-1	ASQTGGTSGGRGSYNEQF
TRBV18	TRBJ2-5	ASSPIQGIQETQY
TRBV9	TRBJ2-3	ASSVVTSGGVDTQY
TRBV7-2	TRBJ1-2	ASSRQANYGYT
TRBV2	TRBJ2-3	ASSVGTHSTDTQY
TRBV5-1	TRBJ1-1	ASSPLSGRDTEAF
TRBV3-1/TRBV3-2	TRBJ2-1	ASSLGLAGRNEQF
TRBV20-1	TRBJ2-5	SASLLETQY
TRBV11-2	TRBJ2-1	ASSWRENEQF
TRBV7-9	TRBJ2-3	ASSPRGAATSTDTQY
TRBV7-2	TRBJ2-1	ASSRMSGGGYNEQF
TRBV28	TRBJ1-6	ASSSLGQTLNSPLH
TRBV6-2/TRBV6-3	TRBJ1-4	ASSPRDRVGEKLF
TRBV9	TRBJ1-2	ASSVGLPGTGTYYGYT
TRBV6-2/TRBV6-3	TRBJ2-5	ASSPGQQETQY
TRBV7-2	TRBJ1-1	ASSLQGAGVNTEAF
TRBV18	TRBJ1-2	ASSPLQGTGQGVYGYT
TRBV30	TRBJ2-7	AWSWRRSYEQY
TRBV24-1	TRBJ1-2	ATSDLGGQGDGYT
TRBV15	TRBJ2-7	ATSRGGTVANGQY
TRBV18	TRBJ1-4	ASSRDRQGYNEKLF
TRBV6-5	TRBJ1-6	ASRIGGPVNSPLH
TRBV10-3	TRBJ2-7	AISEGANYEQY
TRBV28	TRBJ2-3	ASLTSGGADTQY
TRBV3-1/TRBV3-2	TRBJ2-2	ASSQPSDRNTGELF
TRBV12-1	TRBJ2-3	ASSSSRGGIRGQY
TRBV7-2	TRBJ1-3	ASSLVRGDSGNTIY
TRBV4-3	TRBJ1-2	ASSQDGGFNYGYT
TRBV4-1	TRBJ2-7	ASSPGTGFYEQY
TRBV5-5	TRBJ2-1	ASSLTGEVSYNEQF
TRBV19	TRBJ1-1	ASSIGVGGEAF